These 32 T cell receptor beta chains originate from one sample sequenced in a study of T cells in Graves' hyperthyroidism and ophthalmopathy. It was RNA transcripts that yielded the amplified TCR beta CDR3 regions. Researchers ran a first-round RT-PCR on the TCR CDR3 using the HTBI primer set. MiXCR was run by TCRdb on the multiplex PCR reads, yielding one entry per CDR3 protein. Among 700,000 or so distinct CDR3 sequences, less than 20% were seen once, and the ten largest hold under 8.5%. The sequenced material came from blood. These receptors all come from a man aged 18 to 30 with Graves' hyperthyroidism.

V usage is TRBV19 and J usage is TRBJ2-7, with D perhaps TRBD1 or TRBD2 (5 bases each). This CDR3 contains 15 residues. Trimming took off 1 base at V and 4 bases at J, with 14 bases between the two ends. CDR1 and CDR2 from the germline V gene are LNHDA and SQIVND (reference sequence). The CDR3 coding sequence is TGTGCCAGTAGTATAGGCCCGGGACGGAATTACGAGCAGTACTTC. Amino acid sequence: CASSIGPGRNYEQYF. The entire variable domain, with the rest obtained from reference TRBV19 and TRBJ2-7, is as follows: DGGITQSPKYLFRKEGQNVTLSCEQNLNHDAMYWYRQDPGQGLRLIYYSQIVNDFQKGDIAEGYSVSREKKESFPLTVTSAQKNPTAFYLCASSIGPGRNYEQYFGPGTRLTVT.

The chain combines TRBV28 with TRBJ1-5, with no clear D. CDR1 is MDHEN, CDR2 SYDVKM, per germline. The CDR3 extends over 12 amino acids. With 2 bases removed from V and 7 bases from J, the gap between germline ends came to 6 bases. This CDR3 reads CASSLLWQPQHF. The CDR3 DNA is TGTGCCAGCAGTTTACTATGGCAGCCCCAGCATTTT.

This clonotype was recorded many times. This rearrangement joins TRBV27 to TRBJ2-5, with 13 bases lining up with TRBD2. The CDR3 has 16 residues. The V gene end was trimmed by 4 bases and the J gene end by 5 bases; junction bases not matched to a gene: 7. Germline CDR1 reads MNHEY; CDR2 reads SMNVEV (reference sequence). The DNA for the CDR3 is TGTGCCAGCAGTTCCCGGACTAGCGGGAGCGGGGAGACCCAGTACTTC. Residues: CASSSRTSGSGETQYF.

The chain recombines TRBV3-1 with TRBJ1-5; D remains ambiguous. Germline V gene data show CDR1 as LGHDT and CDR2 as YNNKEL (reference sequence). This CDR3 region has 14 residues. V dropped 1 base and J dropped 5 bases, with 9 bases sitting between them. CDR3 sequence (DNA): TGTGCCAGCAGCCAAGGGTTGCTCCATCAGCCCCAGCATTTT. Translated: CASSQGLLHQPQHF. Filled out from reference TRBV3-1 and TRBJ1-5, the complete variable domain reads DTAVSQTPKYLVTQMGNDKSIKCEQNLGHDTMYWYKQDSKKFLKIMFSYNNKELIINETVPNRFSPKSPDKAHLNLHINSLELGDSAVYFCASSQGLLHQPQHFGDGTRLSIL.

The CDR3 DNA reads as TGTGCCAGCAGCCCCCTCCAGCGGGGCTACGAGCAGTACTTC. Translation gives CASSPLQRGYEQYF. The chain employs TRBV27 and TRBJ2-7, with 7 bases that match TRBD2. Trimming cost V 6 bases and J 3 bases; bases outside gene matches: 8. Germline-derived CDR1 and CDR2 are MNHEY and SMNVEV (reference sequence). The CDR3 consists of 14 residues.

This clonotype has only a few counts. The chain carries TRBV29-1 and TRBJ2-2; D not resolved. This CDR3 comprises 15 residues. V lost 3 bases and J lost 4, with 15 bases in between. Germline V gene sequence: CDR1 SQVTM, CDR2 ANQGSEA. CDR3 DNA: TGCAGCGTTGAGTGGTGGGGTCGGCCCACCGGGGAGCTGTTTTTT. It yields the protein CSVEWWGRPTGELFF.

This clonotype occurred many times. The chain uses TRBV5-1 and TRBJ2-1; 12 nucleotides align to TRBD2. Trimming at V came to 4 bases and at J to 9 bases, leaving 8 bases not matched to a gene. Germline loops: CDR1 SGHRS, CDR2 YFSETQ. The CDR3 length is 15 residues. CDR3 loop: CASSNRTSGNGEQFF. The CDR3 region has the DNA TGCGCCAGCAGCAACCGGACTAGCGGGAATGGTGAGCAGTTCTTC.

The sample holds many counts of this clonotype. This chain uses TRBV27 with TRBJ2-7; unclear D gene. Germline V CDR1 and CDR2: MNHEY, SMNVEV (reference sequence). The CDR3 is 14 amino acids. V was pared by 10 bases and J by 3 bases, with 19 bases between. The CDR3 sequence is CATSPVGPIYEQYF. CDR3 nucleotides: TGTGCCACCTCACCGGTGGGCCCGATCTACGAGCAGTACTTC.

This clonotype was seen a few times. The V and J genes are TRBV27 and TRBJ2-4; 12 bases are shared with TRBD2. V shed 8 bases and J 2 bases; nucleotides not matched to a gene: 7. CDR1 MNHEY and CDR2 SMNVEV come from the germline V gene (reference sequence). This CDR3 comprises 16 residues. The CDR3 spells CASGPLAGGPKNIQYF. The CDR3 DNA reads as TGTGCCAGCGGACCACTAGCGGGGGGTCCCAAAAACATTCAGTACTTC.

This clonotype appeared a few times. V gene TRBV14 combines with J gene TRBJ2-1; 8 bases agree with TRBD2. The trim removed 4 bases at V and 4 bases at J, leaving 9 bases unmatched. The CDR3 sequence is 16 residues long. The germline CDR1 and CDR2 sequences are SGHDN and FVKESK. The CDR3 coding sequence is TGTGCCAGCAGCCGAGATCTGGCGGGAGGATACAATGAGCAGTTCTTC. Its translation: CASSRDLAGGYNEQFF.

This clonotype has a handful of counts. This chain connects TRBV6-2 or TRBV6-3 to TRBJ2-1; possibly TRBD1 or TRBD2 for D (5 bases each). The V end lost 2 bases, the J end lost 2 bases, and 10 bases lay between the germline ends. Looked up from germline, CDR1 is MNHEY and CDR2 is SVGEGT. The CDR3 sequence is 15 residues long. CDR3 sequence reads: CASSYGTHAYNEQFF. The CDR3 DNA follows: TGTGCCAGCAGTTACGGGACCCACGCCTACAATGAGCAGTTCTTC.

The chain couples TRBV20-1 to TRBJ1-5; TRBD1 aligns across 8 bases. Germline lookup yields CDR1 DFQATT and CDR2 SNEGSKA (reference sequence). J gave up 0 bases and V 6 bases, and 4 bases lay outside the gene matches. The CDR3 consists of 14 residues. The CDR3 region has the DNA TGCAGTGCAGGACAGGGATATAGCAATCAGCCCCAGCATTTT. This translates into CSAGQGYSNQPQHF.

This CDR3 reads CASSRPGDSFTDTQYF. In DNA, the CDR3 is TGTGCCAGCAGTAGGCCGGGGGACTCGTTCACAGATACGCAGTATTTT. The genes are TRBV6-2 or TRBV6-3 and TRBJ2-3; weak D call: TRBD2 (6 bases). Germline V CDR1 and CDR2: MNHEY, SVGEGT. This CDR3 contains 16 residues. V was clipped by 5 bases and J by 2 bases, with 17 bases between them.

This clonotype turned up a few times. The rearrangement uses TRBV11-3 and TRBJ1-4; 8 nucleotides agree with TRBD1. Germline V lookup: CDR1 SGHNT, CDR2 YENEEA. This CDR3 contains 14 residues. Trimming cost V 1 base and J 8 bases; bases outside gene matches: 3. CDR3 nucleotides: TGTGCCAGCAGCTTAGGGACAGGGACCGAAAAACTGTTTTTT. Its translation: CASSLGTGTEKLFF.

This chain joins TRBV6-2 or TRBV6-3 and TRBJ2-3; TRBD2 agrees at 13 bases. The germline V gene encodes CDR1 MNHEY and CDR2 SVGEGT. CDR3 length equals 18 residues. Losses at the gene ends were 0 bases for V and 5 bases for J; bases not matched to a gene: 8. CDR3: CASSYSELRLAGGDTQYF. The CDR3 nucleotides are TGTGCCAGCAGTTACTCGGAACTCAGACTAGCGGGAGGAGATACGCAGTATTTT.

This clonotype has a count of ten or more. The chain couples TRBV28 to TRBJ1-4; D unresolved. This CDR3 has 10 residues. The V gene lost 8 bases and the J gene lost 13 bases, with 11 bases spanning the gap. From germline, CDR1 is MDHEN and CDR2 SYDVKM. The CDR3 sequence: CASQDEGLFF. In nucleotides, the CDR3 is TGTGCCAGCCAGGACGAAGGACTGTTTTTT.

This clonotype was counted only a few times. V gene TRBV9 combines with J gene TRBJ2-1; D is uncertain. Per the germline V gene, CDR1 is SGDLS and CDR2 is YYNGEE. Trimming removed 0 bases from V and 6 bases from J, with 7 bases in between. The CDR3 covers 13 residues. This CDR3 is CASSVGQVNEQFF. As DNA, the CDR3 is TGTGCCAGCAGCGTAGGTCAGGTCAATGAGCAGTTCTTC.

A word on this clonotype: The junction departs from the called germline gene at one end, perhaps through a read error. The chain carries TRBV20-1 and TRBJ2-7, with TRBD1 matching 7 bases. CDR3 size: 13 residues. The germline CDR1 and CDR2 sequences are DFQATT and SNEGSKA (reference sequence). CDR3 in DNA: TGCAGTGCCGACCGACAGGGAACGGACAAGCAGTATTTC. It is translated as CSADRQGTDKQYF.

In this sample, this clonotype turned up a few times. The chain joins TRBV12-3 or TRBV12-4 to TRBJ1-5; the D is unclear. CDR3 length: 15 amino acids. V lost 6 bases and J 0 bases, leaving 12 bases between the germline ends. The DNA for the CDR3 is TGTGCCAGCAGCCCTGACGGGCATAGCAATCAGCCCCAGCATTTT. It yields the protein CASSPDGHSNQPQHF.

The rearrangement joins TRBV7-2 to TRBJ1-2; tentatively, D is TRBD1 (5 bases). Trimming took off 5 bases at V and 4 bases at J, with 11 bases between the two ends. The CDR3 spans 13 residues. Germline loops: CDR1 SGHTA, CDR2 FQGNSA. The CDR3 is CASSLTQGYGYTF. The CDR3 coding sequence is TGTGCCAGCAGCCTGACCCAGGGCTATGGCTACACCTTC.

This clonotype was seen only a few times. The chain recombines TRBV9 with TRBJ2-7; possibly TRBD2 for D (6 bases). This CDR3 spans 15 amino acids. Germline V gene lookup returns CDR1 SGDLS and CDR2 YYNGEE. The V end was cut by 4 bases, the J end by 0 bases, with 14 bases between. The DNA for the CDR3 is TGTGCCAGCAGCCCCCAGGGCGGGAACTCCTACGAGCAGTACTTC. The encoded protein is CASSPQGGNSYEQYF.

Ten or more counts support this clonotype. V and J are TRBV27 and TRBJ1-2; 9 nucleotides line up with TRBD1. Trimming removed 4 bases from V and 8 bases from J; junction bases left unmatched: 8. The CDR3 loop spans 14 amino acids. Germline assignment: CDR1 MNHEY and CDR2 SMNVEV (reference sequence). The chain's CDR3 is CASSSPRDRDGYTF. In DNA form, the CDR3 reads TGTGCCAGCAGTTCCCCCCGGGACAGGGACGGCTACACCTTC.

This clonotype appeared a few times. V gene TRBV11-2 combines with J gene TRBJ1-4, with 8 bases that match TRBD1. V dropped 5 bases and J dropped 8; count of bases not matched to a gene: 10. The CDR3 totals 15 residues. Per the germline V gene, CDR1 is SGHAT and CDR2 is FQNNGV. The CDR3 DNA sequence: TGTGCCAGCAGCCCTTCCGGGACAGGTGGGGAAAAACTGTTTTTT. It specifies CASSPSGTGGEKLFF.

The J gene is TRBJ2-7, the V gene TRBV5-6; TRBD1 aligns across 12 bases. From germline, CDR1 is SGHDT and CDR2 YYEEEE. The CDR3 spans 15 residues. The V segment lost 1 base and the J segment 8 bases; nucleotides outside the gene matches: 7. CDR3 in DNA: TGTGCCAGCAGCTTGTCCGGGACAGGGGGCTGGAAGCAGTACTTC. Translating gives CASSLSGTGGWKQYF.

This clonotype was picked up many times. The chain uses TRBV28 and TRBJ2-1; 10 bases align to TRBD2. This CDR3 is built from 16 residues. The germline gives CDR1 MDHEN, CDR2 SYDVKM. The J segment lost 3 bases and the V segment lost 7 bases, leaving 9 bases of the junction unmatched. The CDR3 loop reads CASIRTSGTFYNEQFF. CDR3 nucleotides: TGTGCCAGCATCAGGACTAGCGGAACCTTCTACAATGAGCAGTTCTTC.

This chain links TRBV7-2 with TRBJ2-7, with 7 bases matching TRBD2. Germline V gene lookup returns CDR1 SGHTA and CDR2 FQGNSA. The CDR3 is 14 residues long. V shed 1 base, J shed 3 bases, and the junction held 3 bases outside the gene matches. CDR3 bases: TGTGCCAGCAGCTTAGTATGCGGGAGCTACGAGCAGTACTTC. It yields the protein CASSLVCGSYEQYF.

The chain recombines TRBV18 with TRBJ2-1; D perhaps matches TRBD2 (5 bases). Germline lookup yields CDR1 KGHSH and CDR2 LQKENI. This CDR3 contains 16 residues. Trimming stripped 2 bases from V and 3 bases from J, with 14 bases between. The CDR3 region has the DNA TGTGCCAGCTCACCAGACGGCGCAGGACTCTACAATGAGCAGTTCTTC. Its translation: CASSPDGAGLYNEQFF.

This clonotype occurred many times. The gene calls are TRBV7-9 and TRBJ2-7; 7 nucleotides line up with TRBD2. CDR1 is SEHNR, CDR2 FQNEAQ, per germline (reference sequence). V was clipped by 5 bases and J by 4 bases; unmatched bases: 8. This CDR3 region has 14 residues. CDR3 region: CASSPQASGYEQYF. Here the CDR3 DNA reads TGTGCCAGCAGCCCCCAGGCTAGCGGTTACGAGCAGTACTTC.

This clonotype came up many times. The chain recombines TRBV28 with TRBJ2-1; D might be TRBD2 (5 bases). This CDR3 has 12 residues. Trimming shortened V by 5 bases and J by 11 bases, and 13 bases separated the two germline ends. Germline V lookup: CDR1 MDHEN, CDR2 SYDVKM. The CDR3 loop is CASSPRASKQFF. For the CDR3, the DNA is TGTGCCAGCAGTCCCCGGGCTAGCAAGCAGTTCTTC.

This chain joins TRBV29-1 and TRBJ2-5; D possibly corresponds to TRBD2 (7 bases). The CDR3 contains 13 residues. Germline CDR1 and CDR2: SQVTM and ANQGSEA. Trimming took 6 bases from V and 0 from J, leaving 11 bases between them. The CDR3 loop is CSVRGGNQETQYF. The CDR3 nucleotides are TGCAGCGTGAGGGGGGGGAACCAAGAGACCCAGTACTTC. Full variable domain (remainder filled in from reference TRBV29-1 and TRBJ2-5): SAVISQKPSRDICQRGTSLTIQCQVDSQVTMMFWYRQQPGQSLTLIATANQGSEATYESGFVIDKFPISRPNLTFSTLTVSNMSPEDSSIYLCSVRGGNQETQYFGPGTRLLVL.

This clonotype was found a few times. J is TRBJ2-1 and V is TRBV10-3, with 7 positions matching TRBD1. Germline CDR1 reads ENHRY; CDR2 reads SYGVKD. V gave up 3 bases and J gave up 7 bases; unmatched junction bases: 3. The CDR3 is 13 amino acids. CDR3 in DNA: TGTGCCATCAGTGACCCGGACAGGAATGAGCAGTTCTTC. As protein: CAISDPDRNEQFF.

The chain combines TRBV4-1 with TRBJ2-1; the match to TRBD1 covers 11 bases. V gave up 4 bases and J gave up 10 bases; unmatched junction bases: 12. This CDR3 has 16 residues. Germline V gene sequence: CDR1 MGHRA, CDR2 YSYEKL. Here the CDR3 reads CASSLLRGQGDQEQFF. DNA for the CDR3: TGCGCCAGCAGCCTCCTGAGGGGACAGGGGGATCAAGAGCAGTTCTTC.